The rows below give T cell receptor beta chains drawn from one sample of a study of early T cells in non-severe SARS-CoV-2 infection. TCRdb redid the calling of the 5' RACE reads with MiXCR, one entry per CDR3 protein. The sample consists of roughly 49,000 distinct CDR3 sequences, about 4.6% of them appearing once. Sequencing input: whole blood. The receptors here all came from an adult who was a healthcare worker with PCR-confirmed SARS-CoV-2 infection or an uninfected control (not recorded which). Each CDR3 is given with its conserved first and last residue. Each record gives: CDR3 length, clone size, V gene, D gene, J gene, CDR3 protein, CDR3 DNA. A D gene is named only where the DNA matches it firmly. Where a row states a size, it is once, few, many or the class of an expanded clone; other rows omit it.

>16|many|TRBV20-1|TRBD2|TRBJ2-3
CSASLGLAGSTDTQYF
TGCAGTGCTAGTCTGGGACTAGCGGGGAGCACAGATACGCAGTATTTT
>12|.|TRBV5-1|.|TRBJ2-2
CASTLVAGELFF
TGCGCCAGCACCCTAGTCGCCGGGGAGCTGTTTTTT
>14|many|TRBV5-5|.|TRBJ2-3
CASSLDPGTDTQYF
TGTGCCAGCAGCTTGGATCCTGGCACAGATACGCAGTATTTT
>15|many|TRBV7-6|TRBD2|TRBJ2-2
CASSSGLAGIGELFF
TGTGCCAGCAGCTCCGGACTAGCGGGGATCGGGGAGCTGTTTTTT
>15|many|TRBV4-1|.|TRBJ2-7
CASSQDPGPGYEQYF
TGCGCCAGCAGCCAAGACCCGGGACCCGGATACGAGCAGTACTTC
>12|many|TRBV7-3|.|TRBJ1-6
CASSFHNSPLHF
TGTGCCAGCAGCTTCCATAATTCACCCCTCCACTTT
>16|.|TRBV2|.|TRBJ1-5
CASSVGQYYSNQPQHF
TGTGCCAGCAGTGTTGGGCAGTACTATAGCAATCAGCCCCAGCATTTT
>15|few|TRBV20-1|TRBD1|TRBJ1-5
CSALRDRVWNQPQHF
TGCAGTGCTCTCCGGGACAGGGTTTGGAATCAGCCCCAGCATTTT
>11|few|TRBV11-2|.|TRBJ1-1
CASRIAREAFF
TGTGCCAGCAGAATTGCCCGCGAAGCTTTCTTT
>15|.|TRBV7-6|.|TRBJ2-6
CASSPSQSGANVLTF
TGTGCCAGCAGCCCCTCGCAGTCAGGGGCCAACGTCCTGACTTTC
>16|many|TRBV12-5|.|TRBJ1-1
CASGLVTPPRITEAFF
TGTGCTAGTGGTTTGGTAACGCCCCCTCGAATCACTGAAGCTTTCTTT
>15|many|TRBV9|.|TRBJ2-3
CASSRDRPSTDTQYF
TGTGCCAGCAGCAGAGACAGGCCAAGCACAGATACGCAGTATTTT
>13|many|TRBV7-9|TRBD1|TRBJ2-7
CASGRQGSYEQYF
TGTGCCAGCGGAAGACAGGGCTCCTACGAGCAGTACTTC
>13|many|TRBV14|.|TRBJ1-1
CASSAGRHTEAFF
TGTGCCAGCTCCGCAGGGAGGCACACTGAAGCTTTCTTT
>14|.|TRBV6-2/TRBV6-3|.|TRBJ2-1
CVSSYESSYNEQFF
TGTGTCAGCAGTTACGAGAGCTCCTACAATGAGCAGTTCTTC
>15|few|TRBV19|TRBD2|TRBJ2-1
CASSITSGSDDEQFF
TGTGCCAGTAGTATAACTAGCGGGTCGGACGATGAGCAGTTCTTC
>15|many|TRBV30|TRBD1|TRBJ1-2
CAWSPLGQGGYGYTF
TGTGCCTGGAGTCCCCTCGGACAGGGGGGCTATGGCTACACCTTC
>16|many|TRBV5-4|TRBD2|TRBJ2-5
CASSLIPLAPQETQYF
TGTGCCAGCAGCTTGATCCCACTAGCGCCACAAGAGACCCAGTACTTC
>16|many|TRBV7-2|TRBD1|TRBJ2-1
CASSLNPGQGIREQFF
TGTGCCAGCAGCTTGAACCCGGGACAGGGGATTCGTGAGCAGTTCTTC
>15|.|TRBV14|.|TRBJ2-4
CASSQDKGGRNIQYF
TGTGCCAGCAGCCAAGATAAAGGGGGGAGAAACATTCAGTACTTC
>17|many|TRBV7-9|.|TRBJ2-2
CASSVIVWGSDTGELFF
TGTGCCAGCAGCGTTATAGTCTGGGGGAGCGACACCGGGGAGCTGTTTTTT
>14|many|TRBV7-2|.|TRBJ2-7
CASSYRLGTYEQYF
TGTGCCAGCAGCTACCGACTAGGGACCTACGAGCAGTACTTC
>14|many|TRBV10-3|TRBD1|TRBJ2-1
CAIRRDRTINEQFF
TGTGCCATCAGGCGGGACAGGACAATCAATGAGCAGTTCTTC
>14|many|TRBV2|TRBD1|TRBJ1-2
CASSSGTGSYGYTF
TGTGCCAGCAGTTCCGGGACAGGGTCCTATGGCTACACCTTC
>18|many|TRBV7-2|.|TRBJ2-1
CASSLAGSGTGSYNEQFF
TGTGCCAGCAGCTTAGCTGGGAGTGGAACTGGATCCTACAATGAGCAGTTCTTC
>14|many|TRBV6-2/TRBV6-3|.|TRBJ2-1
CASSYISIYNEQFF
TGTGCCAGCAGTTACATCTCTATTTACAATGAGCAGTTCTTC
>16|.|TRBV4-2|TRBD1|TRBJ2-7
CASSQEEGTGGYEQYF
TGTGCCAGCAGCCAAGAGGAAGGGACAGGGGGTTACGAGCAGTACTTC
>18|.|TRBV7-2|.|TRBJ2-2
CASSRPKGRPTNTGELFF
TGTGCCAGCAGCCGGCCAAAGGGACGGCCCACTAACACCGGGGAGCTGTTTTTT
>15|.|TRBV11-2|.|TRBJ2-2
CASSLGGTNTGELFF
TGTGCCAGCAGCTTAGGGGGTACGAACACCGGGGAGCTGTTTTTT
>19|many|TRBV20-1|TRBD1|TRBJ1-4
CSASPGTGLVGVPNEKLFF
TGCAGTGCTAGCCCCGGGACAGGTCTTGTGGGGGTTCCGAATGAAAAACTGTTTTTT
>15|many|TRBV6-1|.|TRBJ1-5
CASSDGYSSNQPQHF
TGTGCCAGCAGTGACGGGTACAGTAGCAATCAGCCCCAGCATTTT
>11|many|TRBV29-1|.|TRBJ2-2
CSVGNTGELFF
TGCAGCGTGGGGAACACCGGGGAGCTGTTTTTT
>14|.|TRBV20-1|.|TRBJ2-7
CSAVNRRSSYEQYF
TGCAGTGCTGTTAACCGGCGGAGCTCCTACGAGCAGTACTTC
>10|.|TRBV29-1|.|TRBJ2-3
CSVLADTQYF
TGCAGCGTTCTGGCTGATACGCAGTATTTT
>14|many|TRBV15|.|TRBJ2-7
CATSRDLLAYEQYF
TGTGCCACCAGCAGAGATTTGTTGGCCTACGAGCAGTACTTC
>11|many|TRBV2|.|TRBJ1-2
CASTSPYGYTF
TGTGCCAGCACAAGCCCCTATGGCTACACCTTC
>12|.|TRBV29-1|.|TRBJ2-5
CSVGQPRETQYF
TGCAGCGTTGGCCAGCCCCGGGAGACCCAGTACTTC
>20|many|TRBV7-9|TRBD1|TRBJ2-7
CASSRYTSPGQGRSSYEQYF
TGTGCCAGCAGCCGCTACACGTCGCCGGGACAGGGGAGGAGCTCCTACGAGCAGTACTTC
>15|.|TRBV24-1|.|TRBJ2-2
CATSESGMNTGELFF
TGTGCCACCAGTGAGTCGGGGATGAACACCGGGGAGCTGTTTTTT
>14|many|TRBV7-9|.|TRBJ2-5
CASSLVGVQETQYF
TGTGCCAGCAGCTTAGTCGGGGTTCAAGAGACCCAGTACTTC
>16|many|TRBV7-9|TRBD2|TRBJ2-3
CASSATSGRYGDTQYF
TGTGCCAGCAGCGCGACTAGCGGGAGGTATGGAGATACGCAGTATTTT
>13|many|TRBV20-1|.|TRBJ2-1
CSASMGGPNEQFF
TGCAGTGCTAGTATGGGGGGCCCGAATGAGCAGTTCTTC
>16|many|TRBV3-1|.|TRBJ1-1
CASSQEFRRLSPEAFF
TGTGCCAGCAGCCAAGAATTCAGGCGTCTAAGCCCTGAAGCTTTCTTT
>13|many|TRBV5-1|.|TRBJ1-1
CATRRDENTEAFF
TGCGCCACCCGCCGTGATGAGAACACTGAAGCTTTCTTT
>15|.|TRBV24-1|.|TRBJ2-5
CATSESYSYQETQYF
TGTGCCACCAGTGAAAGTTACAGTTACCAAGAGACCCAGTACTTC
>13|many|TRBV6-2/TRBV6-3|.|TRBJ2-1
CASSYRLNNEQFF
TGTGCCAGCAGTTACAGACTAAACAATGAGCAGTTCTTC
>16|many|TRBV18|TRBD1|TRBJ1-4
CASSPAGQSPNEKLFF
TGTGCCAGCTCACCAGCGGGACAGAGCCCTAATGAAAAACTGTTTTTT
>14|many|TRBV7-9|.|TRBJ2-7
CASSSPDRIYEQYF
TGTGCCAGCAGCTCGCCTGACAGGATCTACGAGCAGTACTTC
>16|many|TRBV7-2|TRBD2|TRBJ2-3
CASSSHASGGGGTQYF
TGTGCCAGCAGCTCTCATGCTAGCGGGGGTGGTGGTACGCAGTATTTT
>11|many|TRBV20-1|.|TRBJ2-7
CSAGQRAVQYF
TGCAGTGCTGGCCAGCGGGCTGTGCAGTACTTC
>17|many|TRBV5-1|TRBD1|TRBJ2-2
CASSWSPGTANTGELFF
TGCGCCAGCAGCTGGTCCCCCGGGACAGCGAACACCGGGGAGCTGTTTTTT